This T cell receptor beta chain was sequenced in a study of blood T cells in healthy people across ages. This clonotype was found a few times. The antigen is not known. Study-wide results and caveats: Donors of long life had a larger count of naive CD4+ cells and greater diversity than aged donors. Roughly linear age-related decline in beta diversity appeared, significant by age 40.

Using a J-beta primer mix together with a sample-barcoded 5' primer, a second PCR was run for roughly 7 to 11 cycles. Unique molecular identifiers of 12 random nucleotides labeled each cDNA. TCRdb called the 5' RACE reads again in MiXCR, with one record for every CDR3 protein. The sample has 650,000 to 1,000,000 distinct CDR3 sequences, around 36% seen once; the top ten hold 10% to 15%. Total RNA amounts of at least 6 micrograms were extracted per sample. Between the trimmed V and J ends, which lost 1 base and 0 bases, there was a span of 7 bases. The V gene's germline CDR1 is MGHRA and CDR2 YSYEKL. CDR3 length: 15 residues.

Sample: blood. The V call is TRBV4-1, the J call TRBJ2-1; D uncertain. The receptor was derived from a man aged 18 to 35 in good health. The CDR3 DNA reads TGCGCCAGCAGCCAAGGGGCTACCTCCTACAATGAGCAGTTCTTC. Encoded protein: CASSQGATSYNEQFF.